This passage covers 32 T cell receptor beta chains from one sample sequenced in a study. Via MiXCR, TCRdb re-called the 5' RACE reads, giving one row per CDR3 protein. Found here are approximately 21,000 distinct CDR3 sequences, roughly 29% of them singletons; the top ten hold 2% to 2.5%. Material: tumor-infiltrating naive CD4+ T cells sorted from the breast tumor. As for subset: naive CD4+ T cells, CD4+CD45RA+CD25-. The receptor source for this set is a female donor with breast cancer.

A note on this clonotype: This may come from a read error, since a much larger clone is one base off. The chain links TRBV18 to TRBJ2-1; D is possibly TRBD2 (6 bases). The CDR3 loop spans 17 amino acids. The germline CDR1 and CDR2 sequences are KGHSH and LQKENI. The CDR3 spells CTSSPPLARSSYNEQFF. The CDR3 bases are TGTACCAGCTCACCTCCTCTAGCGAGAAGCTCCTACAATGAGCAGTTCTTC.

As for this clonotype: One base away lies a much larger clone, so this may be a sequencing read error. The chain recombines TRBV3-1 with TRBJ2-3; TRBD2 matches at 11 bases. V shed 6 bases, J shed 4 bases, and the junction held 6 bases outside the gene matches. CDR1 is LGHDT and CDR2 is YNNKEL in the germline V gene (reference sequence). The CDR3 covers 15 residues. CDR3 sequence reads: CASSRTSGLADTQYF. CDR3 bases: TGTGCCAGCAGTCGGACTAGCGGGTTGGCAGATACGCAGTATTTT.

The chain uses TRBV6-2 or TRBV6-3 and TRBJ2-2; 8 nucleotides align to TRBD1. V was pared by 6 bases and J by 6 bases, with 6 bases of the junction left unmatched. The CDR3 is 14 residues long. CDR1 is MNHEY and CDR2 is SVGEGT in the germline V gene. The CDR3 coding sequence is TGTGCCAGCAGCCAACACAGGGGGGCCGGGGAGCTGTTTTTT. Translation: CASSQHRGAGELFF.

This clonotype was found a few times. V usage is TRBV20-1 and J usage is TRBJ2-1; no definite D call. The CDR3 spans 13 residues. V dropped 0 bases and J dropped 6 bases, with 9 bases sitting between them. Germline V gives CDR1 DFQATT, CDR2 SNEGSKA (reference sequence). Written as DNA, the CDR3 is TGCAGTGCTAGAGATAGCACTTTCAATGAGCAGTTCTTC. It is translated as CSARDSTFNEQFF.

This clonotype was counted many times. V and J are TRBV6-1 and TRBJ2-3, with 9 bases lining up with TRBD2. CDR3 length: 14 residues. J was trimmed by 6 bases and V by 4 bases; bases with no gene match: 5. Germline assignment: CDR1 MNHNS and CDR2 SASEGT. CDR3 in amino acids: CASSVGGRGDTQYF. The DNA for the CDR3 is TGTGCCAGCAGTGTCGGCGGGAGGGGTGATACGCAGTATTTT.

The CDR3 is CAISEFQGVGTF. The CDR3 region has the DNA TGTGCCATCAGTGAGTTTCAGGGGGTTGGCACCTTC. The rearrangement uses TRBV10-3 and TRBJ1-2; 7 positions agree with TRBD1. With 1 base clipped from V and 13 bases from J, the junction kept 6 bases outside the gene matches. This CDR3 spans 12 amino acids. The germline V gene has CDR1 ENHRY and CDR2 SYGVKD.

By sample share, this clonotype is medium-sized (0.01 to 0.1%). The chain links TRBV18 to TRBJ2-3; D remains ambiguous. The V end was cut by 0 bases, the J end by 2 bases, with 3 bases between. Germline CDR1 KGHSH, CDR2 LQKENI. The CDR3 spans 13 residues. The CDR3 here is CASSPPVTDTQYF. The CDR3 region has the DNA TGTGCCAGCTCACCACCGGTCACAGATACGCAGTATTTT.

This clonotype was detected only a few times. A clone one base away is much larger, so this may be a read error. The chain links TRBV5-1 to TRBJ2-7; D remains unclear. This CDR3 is built from 13 residues. Trimming removed 0 bases from V and 3 bases from J, with 7 bases in between. From germline, CDR1 is SGHRS and CDR2 YFSETQ. The CDR3 loop is CASSLDCNYEQYF. DNA for the CDR3: TGCGCCAGCAGCTTGGACTGTAACTACGAGCAGTACTTC.

Remarks on this clonotype: Lacking the conserved final phenylalanine or tryptophan, this CDR3 likely reflects a read error. The chain joins TRBV28 to TRBJ2-7; D unclear. Trimming removed 9 bases from V and 3 bases from J, with 6 bases in between. The germline V gene encodes CDR1 MDHEN and CDR2 SYDVKM. The CDR3 runs to 10 residues. CDR3 residues: CASSNYEQYS. The CDR3 nucleotides read TGTGCCAGTTCTAACTACGAGCAGTACTCC.

This clonotype qualifies as medium-sized (0.01 to 0.1%). The chain carries TRBV6-5 and TRBJ1-1; D is unclear. This CDR3 is 13 amino acids long. The V end lost 3 bases, the J end lost 3 bases, and 8 bases lay between the germline ends. CDR1 MNHEY and CDR2 SVGAGI come from the germline V gene. CDR3: CASSYLGYTEAFF. CDR3 coding DNA: TGTGCCAGCAGTTATTTGGGGTACACTGAAGCTTTCTTT.

This clonotype came up a few times. The chain has TRBV6-5 and TRBJ1-5, with D perhaps TRBD1 (6 bases). The length of the CDR3 is 15 residues. Germline V gene data show CDR1 as MNHEY and CDR2 as SVGAGI. V lost 7 bases to trimming and J lost 6 bases, with 19 bases between them. Written as DNA, the CDR3 is TGTGCCAGCAAGGCGGACGGGGGGGCGCGTCAGCCCCAGCATTTT. Translating gives CASKADGGARQPQHF.

This clonotype was seen ten or more times. V is TRBV5-1 and J is TRBJ2-1, with a tentative D call TRBD2 (6 bases). V lost 4 bases and J 8 bases, leaving 13 bases between the germline ends. The CDR3 has 13 residues. The germline gives CDR1 SGHRS, CDR2 YFSETQ. DNA of the CDR3: TGCGCCAGCAGCAACGGCGGGGTCCATGAGCAGTTCTTC. Translating gives CASSNGGVHEQFF.

In this sample, this clonotype turned up many times. The genes are TRBV4-1 and TRBJ2-1, with TRBD1 matching over 7 bases. The junction had 4 bases not matched to a gene; V was cut back by 4 bases and J by 7 bases. The CDR3 totals 13 residues. Germline V CDR1 and CDR2: MGHRA, YSYEKL. DNA for the CDR3: TGCGCCAGCAGCCGGACAGGCGGGAATGAGCAGTTCTTC. Protein: CASSRTGGNEQFF.

Concerning this clonotype itself: A much larger clone lies a single base off, so this may be a read error. V usage is TRBV15 and J usage is TRBJ1-5, with no clear D. Per germline, CDR1 LNHNV and CDR2 YYDKDF (reference sequence). With 0 bases removed from V and 3 bases from J, the gap between germline ends came to 6 bases. CDR3 length equals 14 residues. In DNA form, the CDR3 reads TGTGCCACCAGCAGAGAACAGAACAATCAGCCCCAGCATTTT. Protein product: CATSREQNNQPQHF.

This clonotype was counted many times. This chain links TRBV6-6 with TRBJ2-1, with TRBD2 matching over 7 bases. The germline gives CDR1 MNHNY, CDR2 SVGAGI (reference sequence). V was clipped by 7 bases and J by 6 bases; unmatched bases: 15. The CDR3 is 16 residues long. The CDR3, as DNA: TGTGCCAGCATCGACGCCGCCGGGGGGAGGGCCAATGAGCAGTTCTTC. Protein product: CASIDAAGGRANEQFF.

This clonotype turned up a few times. A much larger clone is a single base away; this may be a read error. The genes are TRBV6-6 and TRBJ1-1; a weak D match, TRBD1 (5 bases). Trimming stripped 6 bases from V and 1 base from J, with 15 bases between. This CDR3 spans 15 amino acids. Germline lookup yields CDR1 MNHNY and CDR2 SVGAGI (reference sequence). The CDR3 DNA follows: TGTGCCAGCAGAAAAACCGACGGGGGGAACACTGAAGCTTTCTTT. Translation: CASRKTDGGNTEAFF.

This clonotype rates as medium-sized. The chain carries TRBV5-1 and TRBJ1-4; 7 bases map to TRBD1. This CDR3 has 14 residues. The trim removed 6 bases at V and 5 bases at J, leaving 7 bases unmatched. Germline CDR1 and CDR2: SGHRS and YFSETQ. The CDR3 DNA follows: TGCGCCAGCAACCCGACAGGGCGAAATGAAAAACTGTTTTTT. Protein product: CASNPTGRNEKLFF.

This clonotype was picked up many times. The chain has TRBV6-5 and TRBJ2-1; TRBD2 matches at 7 bases. CDR3 size: 15 residues. With V trimmed by 2 bases and J by 8 bases, 9 bases remained unmatched. Germline CDR1 and CDR2: MNHEY and SVGAGI. The CDR3 DNA sequence: TGTGCCAGCAGTTACGGGGCGGGAGCACCCCATGAGCAGTTCTTC. It specifies CASSYGAGAPHEQFF.

By proportion, this clonotype is medium-sized. The chain combines TRBV20-1 with TRBJ2-7; a weak D match, TRBD2 (5 bases). CDR1 and CDR2 (germline): DFQATT, SNEGSKA (reference sequence). This CDR3 region has 16 residues. Trimming stripped 5 bases from V and 7 bases from J, with 27 bases between. CDR3 region: CSAGGPGLASRAEQYF. CDR3 DNA: TGCAGTGCTGGAGGCCCCGGGCTAGCCTCCCGGGCTGAGCAGTACTTC.

This clonotype was recorded a few times. This chain links TRBV29-1 with TRBJ1-1; D perhaps matches TRBD1 (6 bases). There are 15 residues in the CDR3. Germline V lookup: CDR1 SQVTM, CDR2 ANQGSEA. The V end lost 0 bases, the J end lost 4 bases, and 15 bases lay between the germline ends. The CDR3: CSVEEVRGGGTEAFF. CDR3 nucleotides: TGCAGCGTTGAAGAAGTAAGAGGAGGGGGCACTGAAGCTTTCTTT.

The count of this clonotype is one. At one end the junction does not follow the germline gene, possibly because of a read error. CDR3 amino acids: CASSLDPGVKTGELFF. The CDR3, as DNA: TGCGCCAGCAGCTTGGATCCAGGGGTGAAGACCGGGGAGCTGTTTTTC. V and J are TRBV5-1 and TRBJ2-2, with a weak D call TRBD1 (6 bases). From germline, CDR1 is SGHRS and CDR2 YFSETQ. The CDR3 is 16 amino acids.

This clonotype was seen only a few times. This rearrangement joins TRBV27 to TRBJ2-2; a weak D match, TRBD1 (6 bases). Germline lookup yields CDR1 MNHEY and CDR2 SMNVEV (reference sequence). The CDR3 runs 13 residues. The ends were cut back, 10 bases at V and 2 bases at J, with 11 bases in the middle. In DNA form, the CDR3 reads TGTGCCACCACGGGACAAAACACCGGGGAGCTGTTTTTT. Protein product: CATTGQNTGELFF.

The rearrangement links TRBV7-3 to TRBJ2-7; TRBD2 is a possible D gene (5 bases). Germline-derived CDR1 and CDR2 are SGHTA and FQGTGA. The CDR3 loop spans 12 amino acids. The ends were cut back, 2 bases at V and 6 bases at J, with 8 bases in the middle. Here the CDR3 reads CASSLGRTEQYF. The CDR3 DNA follows: TGTGCCAGCAGCTTAGGGAGAACCGAGCAGTACTTC.

This clonotype showed up many times. The rearrangement joins TRBV15 to TRBJ1-5, with TRBD1 as a possible D gene (5 bases). The V gene lost 1 base and the J gene lost 6 bases, with 10 bases spanning the gap. Germline V CDR1 and CDR2: LNHNV, YYDKDF (reference sequence). This CDR3 has 14 amino acids. The CDR3 DNA follows: TGTGCCACCAGCAGAGGCAGGGCCCTTCAGCCCCAGCATTTT. It yields the protein CATSRGRALQPQHF.

The table lists this clonotype with a count of one. Likely a read error: the CDR3 ends without its conserved phenylalanine or tryptophan. The CDR3, as DNA: TGCGCAAGCAGCTTGGAGACAGGGGGCACTGAAGCTTTCTGT. This translates into CASSLETGGTEAFC. The chain uses TRBV5-1 and TRBJ1-1; TRBD1 aligns across 9 bases. CDR3 length: 14 residues. Germline V CDR1 and CDR2: SGHRS, YFSETQ.

In the case of this clonotype: Possible read error: a much larger clone is one base away. V is TRBV10-3 and J is TRBJ2-7; D gene unclear. Looked up from germline, CDR1 is ENHRY and CDR2 is SYGVKD. The CDR3 has 15 residues. V lost 2 bases and J 4 bases, leaving 15 bases between the germline ends. The CDR3, as DNA: TGTGCCATCAGTGAGGCGAAGGGAACTTTGTACGAGCAGTACTTC. Its translation: CAISEAKGTLYEQYF.

The chain combines TRBV29-1 with TRBJ2-3, with TRBD2 identical over 8 bases. The V gene's germline CDR1 is SQVTM and CDR2 ANQGSEA. The J segment lost 4 bases and the V segment lost 2 bases, leaving 11 bases of the junction unmatched. The CDR3 has 16 residues. CDR3 in amino acids: CSVEPHTSGSADTQYF. CDR3 DNA sequence: TGCAGCGTTGAACCCCACACCAGCGGGAGTGCAGATACGCAGTATTTT.

This clonotype is labeled medium-sized. The chain is built from TRBV6-5 and TRBJ2-1; 7 bases are a match to TRBD2. The CDR3 covers 17 residues. The V gene end was trimmed by 2 bases and the J gene end by 8 bases; junction bases not matched to a gene: 15. Looked up from germline, CDR1 is MNHEY and CDR2 is SVGAGI. The CDR3 sequence is CASSYLRLARKTDEQFF. Written as DNA, the CDR3 is TGTGCCAGCAGTTACCTCCGACTAGCACGGAAAACCGATGAGCAGTTCTTC.

The rearrangement joins TRBV7-9 to TRBJ2-3, with D hard to call. V was pared by 5 bases and J by 1 base, with 16 bases between. Germline CDR1 SEHNR, CDR2 FQNEAQ (reference sequence). This CDR3 has 16 residues. The CDR3 loop is CASSISRAGRTDTQYF. The CDR3, as DNA: TGTGCCAGCAGCATTAGCCGTGCTGGTCGCACAGATACGCAGTATTTT.

Concerning this clonotype itself: A much larger clone lies a single base off, so this may be a read error. Because it lacks the conserved phenylalanine or tryptophan at the end, this CDR3 is likely a read error. The rearrangement links TRBV20-1 to TRBJ1-2; D is unresolved. From germline, CDR1 is DFQATT and CDR2 SNEGSKA (reference sequence). The CDR3 runs 12 residues. The V end was cut by 6 bases, the J end by 4 bases, with 12 bases between. In DNA, the CDR3 is TGCAGTGCCCTGCGGACGGCCTATGGCTACACCCTC. It is translated as CSALRTAYGYTL.

A remark on this clonotype: An end of the junction differs from the germline gene, which may be a read error. The chain links TRBV20-1 to TRBJ2-4, with a possible D match to TRBD2 (7 bases). The CDR3 consists of 13 residues. The germline gives CDR1 DFQATT, CDR2 SNEGSKA (reference sequence). The CDR3 sequence: CRARGGKGGIQYF. The CDR3 nucleotides read TGCCGTGCTAGGGGGGGGAAAGGTGGCATTCAGTACTTC.

This clonotype has a count of ten or more. The chain combines TRBV21-1 with TRBJ1-3. TRBV21-1 is designated a pseudogene. The CDR3 extends over 15 amino acids. DNA for the CDR3: TGTGCCAGCAGCAAAGATCGCGGGGATGGAAACACCATATATTTT. As protein: CASSKDRGDGNTIYF.